The clone carrying this T cell receptor (beta chain) showed up just once. Original processing notes: Reference gene primer amplification gave estimated nucleated cell counts. Only in-frame clones appear in the TCRdb table, and some are missing; sequencing was by immunoSEQ multiplex PCR. V and J calls plus clone size are reproduced from that table; the DNA served to infer D and trimming. The table includes fewer than 500,000 clones, 85% to 90% detected once. This entry comes from a study of blood T cell repertoires in COVID-19. Across the study: Samples came from the United States, Italy and Spain, spanning acute and convalescent COVID-19. Nucleic acid was either cDNA or gDNA, and it came from T cells, B-cell-depleted T cells, or PBMCs.

In germline, CDR1 is KGHSH, CDR2 LQKENI. Trimming left V 3 bases short and J 5 bases short, with 10 bases between. CDR3 length: 13 residues. Sequenced: peripheral blood. The chain couples TRBV18 to TRBJ1-1; weak D call: TRBD1 (5 bases). The clonotype comes from a woman aged 25-40 years with acute or convalescent COVID-19. The CDR3 spells CASSPSGLTEAFF. CDR3 nucleotide sequence: TGTGCCAGCTCACCGTCAGGGTTGACTGAAGCTTTCTTT.